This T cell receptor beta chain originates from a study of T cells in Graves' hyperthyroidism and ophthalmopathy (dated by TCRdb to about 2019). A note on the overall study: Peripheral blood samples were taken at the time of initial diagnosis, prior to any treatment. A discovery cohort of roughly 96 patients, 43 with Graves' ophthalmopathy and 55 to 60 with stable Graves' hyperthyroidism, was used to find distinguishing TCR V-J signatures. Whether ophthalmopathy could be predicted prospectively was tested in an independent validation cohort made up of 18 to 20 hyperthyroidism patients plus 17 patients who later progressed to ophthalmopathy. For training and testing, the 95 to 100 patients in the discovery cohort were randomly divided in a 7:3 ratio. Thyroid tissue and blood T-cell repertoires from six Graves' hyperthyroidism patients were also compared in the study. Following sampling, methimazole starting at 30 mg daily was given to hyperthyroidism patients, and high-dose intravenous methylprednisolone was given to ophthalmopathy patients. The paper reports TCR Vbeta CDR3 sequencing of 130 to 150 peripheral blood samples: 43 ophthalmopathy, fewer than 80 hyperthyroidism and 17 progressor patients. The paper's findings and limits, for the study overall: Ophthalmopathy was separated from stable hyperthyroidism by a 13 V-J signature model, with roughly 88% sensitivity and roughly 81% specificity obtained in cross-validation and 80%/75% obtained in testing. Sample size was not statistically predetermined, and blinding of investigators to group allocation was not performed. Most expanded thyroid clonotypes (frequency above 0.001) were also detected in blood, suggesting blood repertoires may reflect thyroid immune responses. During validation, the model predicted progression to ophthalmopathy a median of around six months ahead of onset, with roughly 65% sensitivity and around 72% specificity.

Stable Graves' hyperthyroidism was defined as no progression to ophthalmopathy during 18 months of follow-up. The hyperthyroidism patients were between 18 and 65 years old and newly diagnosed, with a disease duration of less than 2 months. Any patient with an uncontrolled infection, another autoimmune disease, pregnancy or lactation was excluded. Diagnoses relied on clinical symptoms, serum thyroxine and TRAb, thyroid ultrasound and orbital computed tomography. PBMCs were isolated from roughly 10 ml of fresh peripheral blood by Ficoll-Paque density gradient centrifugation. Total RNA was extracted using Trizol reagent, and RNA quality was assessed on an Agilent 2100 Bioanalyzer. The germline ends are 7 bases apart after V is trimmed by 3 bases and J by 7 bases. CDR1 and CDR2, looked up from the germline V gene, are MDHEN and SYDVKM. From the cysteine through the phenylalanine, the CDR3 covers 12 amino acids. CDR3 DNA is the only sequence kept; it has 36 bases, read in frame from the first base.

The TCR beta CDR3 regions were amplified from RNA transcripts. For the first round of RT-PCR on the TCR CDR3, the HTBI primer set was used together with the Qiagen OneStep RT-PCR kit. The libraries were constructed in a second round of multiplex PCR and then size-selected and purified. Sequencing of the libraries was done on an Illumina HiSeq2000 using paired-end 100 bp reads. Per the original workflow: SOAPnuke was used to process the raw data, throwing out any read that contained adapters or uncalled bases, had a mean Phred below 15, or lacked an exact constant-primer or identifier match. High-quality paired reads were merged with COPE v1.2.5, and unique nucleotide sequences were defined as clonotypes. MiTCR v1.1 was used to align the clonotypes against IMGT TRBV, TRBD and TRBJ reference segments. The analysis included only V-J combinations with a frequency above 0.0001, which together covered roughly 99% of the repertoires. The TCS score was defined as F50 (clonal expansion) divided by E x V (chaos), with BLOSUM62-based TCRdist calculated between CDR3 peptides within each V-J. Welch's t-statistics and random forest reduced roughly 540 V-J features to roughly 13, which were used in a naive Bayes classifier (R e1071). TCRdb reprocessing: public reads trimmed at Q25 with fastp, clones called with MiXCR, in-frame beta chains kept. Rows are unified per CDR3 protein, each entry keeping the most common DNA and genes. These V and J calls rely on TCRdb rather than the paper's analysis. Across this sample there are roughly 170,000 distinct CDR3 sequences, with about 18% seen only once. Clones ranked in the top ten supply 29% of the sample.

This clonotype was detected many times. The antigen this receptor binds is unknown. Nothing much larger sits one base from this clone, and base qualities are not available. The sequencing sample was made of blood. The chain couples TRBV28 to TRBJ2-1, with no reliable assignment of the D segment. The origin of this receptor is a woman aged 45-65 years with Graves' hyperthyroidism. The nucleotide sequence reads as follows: TGTGCCAGCAGTTTTTCGCTAAATGAGCAGTTCTTC. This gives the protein CASSFSLNEQFF.